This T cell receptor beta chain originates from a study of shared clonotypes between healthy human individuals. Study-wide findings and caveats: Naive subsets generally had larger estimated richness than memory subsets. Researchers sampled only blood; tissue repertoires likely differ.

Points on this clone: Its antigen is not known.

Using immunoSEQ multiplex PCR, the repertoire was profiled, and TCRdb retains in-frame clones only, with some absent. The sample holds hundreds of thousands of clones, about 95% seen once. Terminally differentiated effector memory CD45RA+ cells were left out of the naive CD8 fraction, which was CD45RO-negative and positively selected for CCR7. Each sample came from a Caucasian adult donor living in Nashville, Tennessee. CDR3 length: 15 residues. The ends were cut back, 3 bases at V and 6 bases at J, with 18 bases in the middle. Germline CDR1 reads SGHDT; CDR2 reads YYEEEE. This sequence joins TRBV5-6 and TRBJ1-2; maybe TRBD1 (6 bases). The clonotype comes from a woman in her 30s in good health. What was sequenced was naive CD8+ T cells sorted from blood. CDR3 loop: CASSSPTRGLDGYTF. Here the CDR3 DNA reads TGTGCCAGCAGCTCCCCAACGCGGGGGCTTGATGGCTACACCTTC.